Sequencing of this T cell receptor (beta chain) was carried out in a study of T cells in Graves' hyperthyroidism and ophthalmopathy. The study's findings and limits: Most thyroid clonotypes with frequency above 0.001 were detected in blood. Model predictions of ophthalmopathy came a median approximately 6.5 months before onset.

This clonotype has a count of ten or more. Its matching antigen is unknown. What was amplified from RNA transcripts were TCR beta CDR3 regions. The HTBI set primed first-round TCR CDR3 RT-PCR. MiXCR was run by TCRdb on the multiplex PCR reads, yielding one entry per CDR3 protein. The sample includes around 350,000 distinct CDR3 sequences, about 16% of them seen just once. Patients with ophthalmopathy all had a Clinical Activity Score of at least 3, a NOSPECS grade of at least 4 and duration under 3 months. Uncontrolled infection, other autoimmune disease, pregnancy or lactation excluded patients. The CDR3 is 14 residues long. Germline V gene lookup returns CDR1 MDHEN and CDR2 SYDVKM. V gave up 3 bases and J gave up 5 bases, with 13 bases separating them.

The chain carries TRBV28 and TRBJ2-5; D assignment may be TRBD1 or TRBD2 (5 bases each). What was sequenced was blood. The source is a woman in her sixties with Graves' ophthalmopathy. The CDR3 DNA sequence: TGTGCCAGCAGTTTGACAGACTGGGGGGAGACCCAGTACTTC. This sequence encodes CASSLTDWGETQYF.